Following are 8 T cell receptor beta chains from one sample sequenced in a study of cytomegalovirus exposure and HLA in healthy donors. The PCR employed 60 Vbeta primers together with 13 Jbeta primers. Generated by immunoSEQ multiplex PCR, the TCRdb table keeps only in-frame clones and is missing some. Here the sample spans about 98,000 clones, roughly four fifths being singletons. What was sequenced was PBMCs. These receptors were taken from a human donor in good health.

As DNA, the CDR3 is TGTGCCAGCAGCGCAGGACTAGCGGGTCCTTACAATGAGCAGTTCTTC. Residues: CASSAGLAGPYNEQFF. This sequence joins TRBV5-4 and TRBJ2-1; 11 bases agree with TRBD2. CDR3 length: 16 amino acids. The J segment lost 4 bases and the V segment lost 4 bases, leaving 7 bases of the junction unmatched. Germline V CDR1 and CDR2: SGHNT, YYREEE (reference sequence).

The rearrangement uses TRBV6-1 and TRBJ1-6; 9 bases fit TRBD1. The germline V gene has CDR1 MNHNS and CDR2 SASEGT. The trim removed 4 bases at V and 14 bases at J, leaving 3 bases unmatched. This CDR3 region has 12 residues. The CDR3 sequence: CASSGDRVTLHF. CDR3 coding DNA: TGTGCCAGCAGTGGGGACAGGGTTACCCTCCACTTT.

The chain links TRBV27 to TRBJ2-3, with 10 bases that match TRBD1. From germline, CDR1 is MNHEY and CDR2 SMNVEV (reference sequence). CDR3 length: 16 residues. With 6 bases clipped from V and 2 bases from J, the junction kept 8 bases outside the gene matches. The CDR3 loop reads CASRTGTGANTDTQYF. DNA for the CDR3: TGTGCCAGCAGAACCGGGACAGGGGCGAACACAGATACGCAGTATTTT.

The chain has TRBV19 and TRBJ1-6; the D gene is possibly TRBD1 (5 bases). Trimming removed 8 bases at V and 7 bases at J, with 18 bases between. This CDR3 is 15 amino acids long. From germline, CDR1 is LNHDA and CDR2 SQIVND (reference sequence). Here the CDR3 DNA reads TGTGCCAGTGGTCCCAGGGACTTGCGGAATTCACCCCTCCACTTT. It translates to CASGPRDLRNSPLHF.

The CDR3 spells CASSVTGKFTEAFF. In DNA form, the CDR3 reads TGTGCCAGCAGTGTGACAGGGAAGTTTACTGAAGCTTTCTTT. The V gene is TRBV2, the J gene TRBJ1-1; TRBD1 matches 7 bases. Trimming cost V 4 bases and J 5 bases; bases outside gene matches: 7. The CDR3 has 14 residues. Germline V lookup: CDR1 SNHLY, CDR2 FYNNEI.

CDR3 region: CASRNVRGNTEAFF. DNA for the CDR3: TGTGCCAGCAGGAATGTCAGGGGGAACACTGAAGCTTTCTTT. J is TRBJ1-1 and V is TRBV2; D is possibly TRBD1 (6 bases). The V gene's germline CDR1 is SNHLY and CDR2 FYNNEI. This CDR3 is 14 amino acids long. V lost 6 bases and J 1 base, leaving 12 bases between the germline ends. Looking up the rest from reference TRBV2 and TRBJ1-1 gives the full variable domain: EPEVTQTPSHQVTQMGQEVILRCVPISNHLYFYWYRQILGQKVEFLVSFYNNEISEKSEIFDDQFSVERPDGSNFTLKIRSTKLEDSAMYFCASRNVRGNTEAFFGQGTRLTVV.

The CDR3 spells CASTLLGLQNTEAFF. DNA of the CDR3: TGCGCCAGCACCCTATTAGGACTGCAGAACACTGAAGCTTTCTTT. The chain couples TRBV5-1 to TRBJ1-1; D remains unclear. Trimming removed 6 bases at V and 1 base at J, with 16 bases between. The CDR3 consists of 15 residues. The germline CDR1 and CDR2 sequences are SGHRS and YFSETQ.

The gene calls are TRBV6-1 and TRBJ2-5, with D possibly being TRBD1 (6 bases). V lost 4 bases and J lost 2, with 17 bases in between. There are 16 residues in the CDR3. Germline lookup yields CDR1 MNHNS and CDR2 SASEGT. This chain's CDR3 is CASSAHRVGGQETQYF. DNA of the CDR3: TGTGCCAGCAGTGCACACAGGGTTGGGGGACAAGAGACCCAGTACTTC.